This TCR beta chain was profiled in a study of T cells after yellow fever vaccination. Study at large: SMART-Seq v4 Ultra Low Input handled preparation of low-cell-number fractions.

The CDR3 has 15 amino acids. V was cut by 2 bases and J by 2 bases, with 12 bases left in between. Germline CDR1 reads MNHEY; CDR2 reads SMNVEV (reference sequence). In the case of this clonotype: As yet, its antigen is unknown.

The study's findings and limits: Shared CD4/CD8 clonotypes were a small share, likely from convergent recombination. Abundant clonotypes (contaminants from the bulk population) could be present in FACS-sorted repertoires.

It was through 5'RACE template switching that TCR cDNA was made, with a universal primer site and UMIs added. A single record per CDR3 protein comes from TCRdb applying MiXCR to the 5' RACE reads. The table lists 250,000 to 300,000 distinct CDR3 sequences, 10% to 15% of them singletons. The input for sequencing was CD4+ T cells sorted from PBMCs, taken 45 days after the yellow fever booster vaccination. This TCR came from a man younger than 40 who received the YFV17D yellow fever vaccine. The V call is TRBV27, the J call TRBJ2-5; tentative D call: TRBD1 (5 bases). The CDR3 sequence is CASSLSMGLQETQYF. The CDR3, as DNA: TGTGCCAGCAGTTTAAGCATGGGGCTACAAGAGACCCAGTACTTC.